The 32 T cell receptor beta chains reported below all come from one sample, sequenced in a study of blood T cell repertoires in COVID-19. Method: immunoSEQ multiplex PCR; TCRdb's copy keeps in-frame clones and lacks some. The repertoire holds fewer than 95,000 clones, with around 88% as singletons. Sequencing used peripheral blood. All receptors come from a woman older than 75 with acute or convalescent COVID-19.

The chain links TRBV5-1 to TRBJ2-5; TRBD2 is a possible D gene (5 bases). The CDR3 spans 14 residues. CDR1 and CDR2 (germline): SGHRS, YFSETQ. V gave up 4 bases and J gave up 1 base, with 11 bases separating them. Here the CDR3 DNA reads TGCGCCAGCAGCCTCAGCGCGGGCCAAGAGACCCAGTACTTC. Encoded protein: CASSLSAGQETQYF.

The chain employs TRBV5-6 and TRBJ1-1, with D maybe TRBD1 (5 bases). V lost 5 bases and J 3 bases, leaving 23 bases between the germline ends. The CDR3 spans 17 residues. The germline V gene encodes CDR1 SGHDT and CDR2 YYEEEE. The CDR3: CASSSWRGAGVYTEAFF. The CDR3 nucleotides read TGTGCCAGCAGTTCCTGGCGAGGGGCGGGGGTGTACACTGAAGCTTTCTTT. The entire variable domain, with the rest obtained from reference TRBV5-6 and TRBJ1-1, is as follows: DAGVTQSPTHLIKTRGQQVTLRCSPKSGHDTVSWYQQALGQGPQFIFQYYEEEERQRGNFPDRFSGHQFPNYSSELNVNALLLGDSALYLCASSSWRGAGVYTEAFFGQGTRLTVV.

The genes are TRBV5-4 and TRBJ1-6, with D possibly matching TRBD1 (6 bases). Per germline, CDR1 SGHNT and CDR2 YYREEE (reference sequence). Trimming cost V 6 bases and J 9 bases, with 16 bases left between them. CDR3 length equals 14 residues. CDR3 coding DNA: TGTGCCAGCACCCCCGGGGGGGCAAGTTCACCCCTCCACTTT. Translation: CASTPGGASSPLHF.

This clone was picked up a small number of times. V usage is TRBV27 and J usage is TRBJ1-6; D is uncertain. The V and J ends lost 10 bases and 8 bases respectively, with 15 bases between them. This CDR3 comprises 13 residues. The V gene's germline CDR1 is MNHEY and CDR2 SMNVEV (reference sequence). CDR3 nucleotide sequence: TGTGCCACCGGGAGGAAGTGGGATTCACCCCTCCACTTT. It specifies CATGRKWDSPLHF.

This clone was detected once. The J gene is TRBJ1-1, the V gene TRBV30; TRBD1 matches 7 bases. The germline CDR1 and CDR2 sequences are GTSNPN and SVGIG (reference sequence). CDR3 length: 12 residues. J lost 5 bases, V lost 4 bases, and 4 bases had no gene match. Here the CDR3 reads CAWNRGFTEAFF. As DNA, the CDR3 is TGTGCCTGGAACAGGGGTTTTACTGAAGCTTTCTTT.

The table lists this clone with a few counts. The rearrangement joins TRBV3-1 (or the pseudogene TRBV3-2) to TRBJ2-7; D ambiguous. The CDR3 is 15 residues long. V lost 3 bases to trimming and J lost 5 bases, with 17 bases between them. Germline V gene sequence: CDR1 LGHDT, CDR2 YNNKEL (reference sequence). Here the CDR3 reads CASSQSGASEDEQYF. The CDR3 nucleotides are TGTGCCAGCAGCCAGTCCGGCGCCTCTGAGGACGAGCAGTACTTC.

The genes are TRBV19 and TRBJ1-4; 9 nucleotides agree with TRBD1. V lost 5 bases and J lost 14; bases outside the gene matches: 12. CDR1 is LNHDA, CDR2 SQIVND, per germline (reference sequence). CDR3 length equals 14 residues. The CDR3 spells CASSPGQGPDSLFF. The CDR3 DNA reads TGTGCCAGTAGTCCGGGACAGGGCCCAGACAGTCTGTTTTTT.

The genes are TRBV9 and TRBJ2-1; 11 bases match TRBD2. CDR3 length: 16 amino acids. From germline, CDR1 is SGDLS and CDR2 YYNGEE. The V segment lost 4 bases and the J segment 7 bases; nucleotides outside the gene matches: 10. CDR3: CASSQKLAGAWNEQFF. The CDR3 coding sequence is TGTGCCAGCAGCCAGAAACTAGCGGGAGCCTGGAATGAGCAGTTCTTC.

This chain joins TRBV19 and TRBJ2-7; unclear D gene. Trimming removed 2 bases from V and 2 bases from J, with 10 bases in between. The CDR3 is 14 residues long. CDR1 is LNHDA and CDR2 is SQIVND in the germline V gene (reference sequence). This chain's CDR3 is CASSISISTYEQYF. As DNA, the CDR3 is TGTGCCAGTAGTATATCCATAAGCACCTACGAGCAGTACTTC.

As for this clone: The sample contains more than one DNA sequence encoding this CDR3. The chain employs TRBV19 and TRBJ2-2, with 7 nucleotides matching TRBD1. Losses at the gene ends were 5 bases for V and 5 bases for J; bases not matched to a gene: 2. This CDR3 is 13 amino acids long. From germline, CDR1 is LNHDA and CDR2 SQIVND (reference sequence). DNA for the CDR3: TGTGCCAGTAGTTTCAGGGGGACCGGGGAGCTGTTTTTT. Residues: CASSFRGTGELFF.

The chain has TRBV5-1 and TRBJ1-6; weak D call: TRBD1 (5 bases). The CDR3 is 15 amino acids. Germline V gene sequence: CDR1 SGHRS, CDR2 YFSETQ. Trimming took 0 bases from V and 10 from J, leaving 14 bases between them. The CDR3 loop is CASSLAGMDPSPLHF. The CDR3 DNA sequence: TGCGCCAGCAGCTTGGCAGGGATGGACCCATCACCCCTCCACTTT.

V is TRBV18 and J is TRBJ2-1, with D tentatively TRBD1 (6 bases). The CDR3 loop spans 13 amino acids. V shed 3 bases and J shed 5 bases, with 8 bases lying between them. The V gene's germline CDR1 is KGHSH and CDR2 LQKENI. In nucleotides, the CDR3 is TGTGCCAGCTCACCCGGACAGAACAATGAGCAGTTCTTC. Encoded protein: CASSPGQNNEQFF.

The chain couples TRBV13 to TRBJ1-5; weak D call: TRBD1 (6 bases). Germline CDR1 and CDR2: PRHDT and FYEKMQ (reference sequence). The CDR3 has 14 residues. Trimming pared 4 bases from V and 5 bases from J, leaving 12 bases between. The CDR3 loop is CASSSRDIHQPQHF. DNA for the CDR3: TGTGCCAGCAGCTCCCGGGACATCCATCAGCCCCAGCATTTT.

The rearrangement links TRBV7-3 to TRBJ2-1; 8 nucleotides match TRBD2. This CDR3 is built from 17 residues. Trimming cost V 5 bases and J 6 bases; bases outside gene matches: 15. From germline, CDR1 is SGHTA and CDR2 FQGTGA. The CDR3 sequence is CASSPHVGSGSSNEQFF. The CDR3 bases are TGTGCCAGCAGCCCCCACGTCGGAAGCGGGAGTAGCAATGAGCAGTTCTTC.

This rearrangement joins TRBV6-5 to TRBJ2-7, with 9 bases lining up with TRBD2. This CDR3 is 16 amino acids long. V was clipped by 0 bases and J by 1 base; unmatched bases: 4. Per germline, CDR1 MNHEY and CDR2 SVGAGI. CDR3 bases: TGTGCCAGCAGTTACTCCCTAGCGGGGTCTTCCTACGAGCAGTACTTC. This encodes CASSYSLAGSSYEQYF.

This chain joins TRBV27 and TRBJ2-2; TRBD1 agrees at 8 bases. Germline trimming cut 3 bases from V and 3 bases from J; bases unmatched to any gene: 15. CDR3 size: 19 residues. Germline CDR1 reads MNHEY; CDR2 reads SMNVEV (reference sequence). The CDR3 region has the DNA TGTGCCAGCAGTTTTGCAGGCCGGACAGGGTATTCCCACACCGGGGAGCTGTTTTTT. Residues: CASSFAGRTGYSHTGELFF.

J is TRBJ1-4 and V is TRBV19; the match to TRBD1 covers 9 bases. Per germline, CDR1 LNHDA and CDR2 SQIVND (reference sequence). Trimming at V came to 4 bases and at J to 8 bases, leaving 8 bases not matched to a gene. The CDR3 consists of 15 residues. The CDR3 reads CASSNPGQGHEKLFF. DNA of the CDR3: TGTGCCAGTAGTAACCCGGGACAGGGCCACGAAAAACTGTTTTTT.

The chain has TRBV11-2 and TRBJ2-1; D uncertain. V lost 3 bases and J lost 10, with 13 bases in between. Germline values: CDR1 SGHAT, CDR2 FQNNGV. The CDR3 length is 13 residues. CDR3 DNA sequence: TGTGCCAGCAGCTTTGACCCTCAGCGAGAGCAGTTCTTC. This sequence encodes CASSFDPQREQFF.

V gene TRBV6-2 or TRBV6-3 combines with J gene TRBJ1-1; a weak D match, TRBD1 (6 bases). In germline, CDR1 is MNHEY, CDR2 SVGEGT. Trimming took 1 base from V and 3 from J, leaving 9 bases between them. The CDR3 totals 14 residues. The CDR3 reads CASSYWGRYTEAFF. The CDR3 bases are TGTGCCAGCAGTTACTGGGGGCGATACACTGAAGCTTTCTTT.

The rearrangement links TRBV29-1 to TRBJ1-1, with a possible D match to TRBD1 (5 bases). Germline V gene sequence: CDR1 SQVTM, CDR2 ANQGSEA. V lost 7 bases and J 1 base, leaving 13 bases between the germline ends. The CDR3 has 13 residues. The CDR3 bases are TGCAGCGCTGGGCAGGGTACGAACACTGAAGCTTTCTTT. Amino acids: CSAGQGTNTEAFF.

This chain connects TRBV30 to TRBJ2-1, with 13 bases that match TRBD2. J was trimmed by 6 bases and V by 2 bases; bases with no gene match: 10. Germline values: CDR1 GTSNPN, CDR2 SVGIG (reference sequence). The CDR3 runs to 17 residues. The CDR3, as DNA: TGTGCCTGGAGTAAGCTCGGGTGGACTAGCGGGAGCAATGAGCAGTTCTTC. Translation: CAWSKLGWTSGSNEQFF.

The chain has TRBV4-3 and TRBJ2-1, with a weak D call TRBD2 (7 bases). This CDR3 region has 17 residues. Germline V gene sequence: CDR1 LGHNA, CDR2 YSLEER. V dropped 3 bases and J dropped 5 bases, with 20 bases sitting between them. CDR3 nucleotides: TGCGCCAGCAGCCACTCACGGGGGGCCCCTCCCAACAATGAGCAGTTCTTC. It is translated as CASSHSRGAPPNNEQFF.

The V and J genes are TRBV12-3 or TRBV12-4 and TRBJ2-2; no definite D call. The ends were cut back, 6 bases at V and 8 bases at J, with 10 bases in the middle. The CDR3 is 12 residues long. CDR3 protein: CASSRVKGELFF. Written as DNA, the CDR3 is TGTGCCAGCAGCCGCGTTAAAGGGGAGCTGTTTTTT.

The chain combines TRBV27 with TRBJ1-1; 9 nucleotides line up with TRBD1. The CDR3 spans 14 residues. Germline assignment: CDR1 MNHEY and CDR2 SMNVEV (reference sequence). V shed 5 bases and J 6 bases; nucleotides not matched to a gene: 7. The CDR3 bases are TGTGCCAGCAGTATCGGACAGGGGAGGGCTGAAGCTTTCTTT. Translating it yields CASSIGQGRAEAFF.

J is TRBJ1-2 and V is TRBV4-3; TRBD1 matches 8 bases. The CDR3 is 13 amino acids. The trim removed 4 bases at V and 6 bases at J, leaving 4 bases unmatched. Germline assignment: CDR1 LGHNA and CDR2 YSLEER. CDR3 DNA: TGCGCCAGCAGCCCCGACAGGGGCAATGGCTACACCTTC. It is translated as CASSPDRGNGYTF.

This sequence joins TRBV5-6 and TRBJ1-4, with 7 bases matching TRBD1. This CDR3 contains 13 residues. Looked up from germline, CDR1 is SGHDT and CDR2 is YYEEEE. The trim removed 5 bases at V and 5 bases at J, leaving 3 bases unmatched. CDR3: CASRLTGNEKLFF. The DNA of the CDR3 is TGTGCCAGCAGGCTGACAGGGAATGAAAAACTGTTTTTT.

The chain joins TRBV7-6 to TRBJ2-7; 8 nucleotides match TRBD2. The V segment lost 7 bases and the J segment 7 bases; nucleotides outside the gene matches: 12. Germline CDR1 SGHVS, CDR2 FNYEAQ. The CDR3 extends over 14 amino acids. The CDR3 reads CASTPTSGPGEQYF. The CDR3, as DNA: TGTGCCAGCACCCCCACTAGCGGCCCCGGAGAGCAGTACTTC.

This chain links TRBV18 with TRBJ1-1; tentative D call: TRBD1 (6 bases). Germline CDR1 reads KGHSH; CDR2 reads LQKENI. CDR3 size: 16 residues. Deletions cut 3 bases from V and 7 bases from J, with 21 bases between. The CDR3 DNA reads TGTGCCAGCTCACCGGGACATGGAACCAGGGCTAGTGAAGCTTTCTTT. This translates into CASSPGHGTRASEAFF.

V usage is TRBV19 and J usage is TRBJ2-3, with TRBD2 matching over 7 bases. The CDR3 length is 19 residues. Unmatched junction bases numbered 25, after V lost 5 bases and J lost 8 bases. Germline V gene sequence: CDR1 LNHDA, CDR2 SQIVND (reference sequence). CDR3 in amino acids: CASSLPLPGGTIGGGTQYF. CDR3 sequence (DNA): TGTGCCAGTAGTTTACCCCTCCCGGGAGGAACCATTGGCGGTGGTACGCAGTATTTT.

A few counts support this clone. The rearrangement links TRBV29-1 to TRBJ2-7, with 11 bases that match TRBD1. Germline CDR1 is SQVTM and CDR2 is ANQGSEA. CDR3 length: 14 amino acids. V lost 3 bases to trimming and J lost 2 bases; unmatched junction nucleotides: 3. In DNA, the CDR3 is TGCAGCGTTGAGTCGGGACAGGGGGCCTACGAGCAGTACTTC. Translating gives CSVESGQGAYEQYF.

The chain carries TRBV7-2 and TRBJ2-7; tentative D call: TRBD1 (6 bases). The CDR3 has 17 amino acids. Germline V gene lookup returns CDR1 SGHTA and CDR2 FQGNSA. Deletions cut 4 bases from V and 0 bases from J, with 19 bases between. CDR3 residues: CASSSISTGLSSYEQYF. The CDR3 nucleotides read TGTGCCAGCAGCTCAATTTCAACAGGGCTTTCCTCCTACGAGCAGTACTTC.

The chain couples TRBV7-9 to TRBJ2-3, with 9 nucleotides matching TRBD2. The CDR3 is made up of 17 amino acids. The germline V gene encodes CDR1 SEHNR and CDR2 FQNEAQ (reference sequence). V lost 0 bases to trimming and J lost 3 bases; unmatched junction nucleotides: 7. The CDR3 here is CASSLAAAGGRTDTQYF. The DNA of the CDR3 is TGTGCCAGCAGCTTAGCAGCGGCGGGAGGGCGGACAGATACGCAGTATTTT.